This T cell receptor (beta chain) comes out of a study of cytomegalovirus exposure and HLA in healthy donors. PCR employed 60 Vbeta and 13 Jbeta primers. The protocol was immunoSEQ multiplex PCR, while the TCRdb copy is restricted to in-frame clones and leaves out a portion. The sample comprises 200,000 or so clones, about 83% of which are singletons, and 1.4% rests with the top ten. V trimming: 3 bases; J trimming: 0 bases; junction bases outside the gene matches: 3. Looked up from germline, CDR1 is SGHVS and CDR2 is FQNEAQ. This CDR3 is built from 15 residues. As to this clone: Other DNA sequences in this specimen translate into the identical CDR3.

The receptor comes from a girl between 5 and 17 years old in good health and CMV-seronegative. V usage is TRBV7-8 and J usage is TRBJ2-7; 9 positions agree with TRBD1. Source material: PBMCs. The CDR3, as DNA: TGTGCCAGCAGCTTGGGACAGGGCCCCTCCTACGAGCAGTACTTC. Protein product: CASSLGQGPSYEQYF.